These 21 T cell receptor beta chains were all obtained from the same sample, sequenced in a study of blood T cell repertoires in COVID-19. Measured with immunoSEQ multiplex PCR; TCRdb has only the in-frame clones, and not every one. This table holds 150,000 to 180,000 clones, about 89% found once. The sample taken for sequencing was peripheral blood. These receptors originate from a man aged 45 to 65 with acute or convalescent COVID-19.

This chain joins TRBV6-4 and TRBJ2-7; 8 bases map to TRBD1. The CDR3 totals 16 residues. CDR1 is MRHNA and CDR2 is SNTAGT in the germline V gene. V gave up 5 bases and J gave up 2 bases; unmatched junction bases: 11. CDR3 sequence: CASSYPGQERAYEQYV. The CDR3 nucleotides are TGTGCCAGCAGTTATCCGGGACAGGAAAGGGCCTACGAGCAGTACGTC.

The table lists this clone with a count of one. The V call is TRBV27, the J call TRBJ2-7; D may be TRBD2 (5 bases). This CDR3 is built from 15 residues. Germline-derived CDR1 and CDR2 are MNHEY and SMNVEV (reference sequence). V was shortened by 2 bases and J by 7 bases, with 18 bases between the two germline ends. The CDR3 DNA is TGTGCCAGCAGTTTACGGCCCCACCCAGGCGGGGAGCAGTACTTC. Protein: CASSLRPHPGGEQYF.

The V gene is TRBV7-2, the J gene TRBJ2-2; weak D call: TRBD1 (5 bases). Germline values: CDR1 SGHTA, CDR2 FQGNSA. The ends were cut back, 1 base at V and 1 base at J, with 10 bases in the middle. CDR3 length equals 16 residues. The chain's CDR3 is CASSLVSGLNTGELFF. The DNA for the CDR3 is TGTGCCAGCAGCTTAGTCTCAGGGTTGAACACCGGGGAGCTGTTTTTT.

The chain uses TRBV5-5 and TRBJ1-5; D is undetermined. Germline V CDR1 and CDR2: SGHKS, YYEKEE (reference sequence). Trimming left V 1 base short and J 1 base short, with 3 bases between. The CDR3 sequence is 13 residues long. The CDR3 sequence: CASSLQSNQPQHF. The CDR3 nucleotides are TGTGCCAGCAGCTTGCAGAGCAATCAGCCCCAGCATTTT.

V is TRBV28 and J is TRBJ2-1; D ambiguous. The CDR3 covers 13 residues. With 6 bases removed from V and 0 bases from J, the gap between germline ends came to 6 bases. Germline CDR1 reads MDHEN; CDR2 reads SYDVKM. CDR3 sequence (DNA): TGTGCCAGCAGATCGAGCTCCTACAATGAGCAGTTCTTC. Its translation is CASRSSSYNEQFF.

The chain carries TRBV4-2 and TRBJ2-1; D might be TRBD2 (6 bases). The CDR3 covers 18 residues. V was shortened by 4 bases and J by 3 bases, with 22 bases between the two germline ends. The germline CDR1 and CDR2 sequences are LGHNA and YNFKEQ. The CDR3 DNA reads TGTGCCAGCAGCCCCCCCCCGTTACAAGCGGGCCTCTACAATGAGCAGTTCTTC. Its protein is CASSPPPLQAGLYNEQFF.

CDR3 region: CASSPGGHAAYGYTF. CDR3 nucleotides: TGTGCCAGCAGCCCCGGCGGTCATGCTGCCTATGGCTACACCTTC. The rearrangement uses TRBV7-3 and TRBJ1-2; the D is unclear. In germline, CDR1 is SGHTA, CDR2 FQGTGA. The CDR3 has 15 amino acids. The germline V and J ends were trimmed by 5 bases and 4 bases, with 17 bases remaining between them.

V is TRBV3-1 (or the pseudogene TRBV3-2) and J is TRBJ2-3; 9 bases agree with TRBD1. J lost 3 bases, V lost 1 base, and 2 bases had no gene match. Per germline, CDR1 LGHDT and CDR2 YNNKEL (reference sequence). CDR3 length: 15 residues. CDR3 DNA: TGTGCCAGCAGCCAAGGACAGGGGGGGACAGATACGCAGTATTTT. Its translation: CASSQGQGGTDTQYF.

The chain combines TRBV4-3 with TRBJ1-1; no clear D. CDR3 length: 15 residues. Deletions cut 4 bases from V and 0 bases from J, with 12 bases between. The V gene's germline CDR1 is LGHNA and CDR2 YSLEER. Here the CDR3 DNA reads TGCGCCAGCAGCCGAGGGCCAGGAATGAACACTGAAGCTTTCTTT. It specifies CASSRGPGMNTEAFF.

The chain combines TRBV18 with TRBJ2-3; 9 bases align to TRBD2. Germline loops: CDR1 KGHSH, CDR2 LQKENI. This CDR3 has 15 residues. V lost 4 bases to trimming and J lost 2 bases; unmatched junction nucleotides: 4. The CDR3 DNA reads TGTGCCAGCTCACATATAGCGGGGGCCACAGATACGCAGTATTTT. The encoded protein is CASSHIAGATDTQYF.

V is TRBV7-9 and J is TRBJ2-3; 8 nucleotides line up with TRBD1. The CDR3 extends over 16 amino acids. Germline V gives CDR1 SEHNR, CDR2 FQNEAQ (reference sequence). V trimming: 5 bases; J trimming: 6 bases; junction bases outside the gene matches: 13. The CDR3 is CASSPYRGTQGDTQYF. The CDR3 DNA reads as TGTGCCAGCAGCCCGTACAGGGGGACCCAGGGGGATACGCAGTATTTT.

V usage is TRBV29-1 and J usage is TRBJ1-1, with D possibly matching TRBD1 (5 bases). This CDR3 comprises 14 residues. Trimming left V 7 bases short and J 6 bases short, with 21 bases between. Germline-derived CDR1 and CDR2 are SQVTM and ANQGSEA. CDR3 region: CSASGTVSGAEAFF. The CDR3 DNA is TGCAGCGCCTCCGGGACTGTGTCAGGTGCTGAAGCTTTCTTT. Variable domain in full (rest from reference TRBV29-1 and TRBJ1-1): SAVISQKPSRDICQRGTSLTIQCQVDSQVTMMFWYRQQPGQSLTLIATANQGSEATYESGFVIDKFPISRPNLTFSTLTVSNMSPEDSSIYLCSASGTVSGAEAFFGQGTRLTVV.

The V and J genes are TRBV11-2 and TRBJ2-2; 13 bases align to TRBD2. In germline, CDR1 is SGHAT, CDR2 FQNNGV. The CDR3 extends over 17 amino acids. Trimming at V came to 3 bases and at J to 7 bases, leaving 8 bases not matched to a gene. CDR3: CASSFSRTSGSVGELFF. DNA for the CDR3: TGTGCCAGCAGCTTCTCCAGGACTAGCGGGAGCGTCGGGGAGCTGTTTTTT.

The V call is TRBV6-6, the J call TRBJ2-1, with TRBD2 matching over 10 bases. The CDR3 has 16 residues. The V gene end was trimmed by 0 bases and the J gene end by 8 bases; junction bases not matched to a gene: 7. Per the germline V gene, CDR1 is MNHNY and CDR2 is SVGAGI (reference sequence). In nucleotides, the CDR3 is TGTGCCAGCAGTTACTCAGGCGCTAGCGGGGGCTATGAGCAGTTCTTC. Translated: CASSYSGASGGYEQFF.

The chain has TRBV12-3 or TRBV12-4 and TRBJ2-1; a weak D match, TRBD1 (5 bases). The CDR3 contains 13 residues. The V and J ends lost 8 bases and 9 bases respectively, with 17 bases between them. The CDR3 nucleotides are TGTGCCAGCCTACCAGGGTATCCGAGTGAGCAGTTCTTC. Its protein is CASLPGYPSEQFF.

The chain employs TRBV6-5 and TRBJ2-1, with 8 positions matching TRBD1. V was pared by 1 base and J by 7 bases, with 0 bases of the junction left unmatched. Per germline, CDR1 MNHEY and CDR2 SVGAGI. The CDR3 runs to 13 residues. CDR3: CASSYYRGNEQFF. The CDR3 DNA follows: TGTGCCAGCAGTTACTACAGGGGGAATGAGCAGTTCTTC.

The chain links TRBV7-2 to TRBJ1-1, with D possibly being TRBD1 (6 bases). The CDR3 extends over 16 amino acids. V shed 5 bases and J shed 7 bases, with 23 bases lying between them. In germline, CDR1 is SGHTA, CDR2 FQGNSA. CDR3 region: CASSQPADSIGREAFF. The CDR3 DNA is TGTGCCAGCAGCCAGCCGGCGGACAGCATAGGGCGTGAAGCTTTCTTT.

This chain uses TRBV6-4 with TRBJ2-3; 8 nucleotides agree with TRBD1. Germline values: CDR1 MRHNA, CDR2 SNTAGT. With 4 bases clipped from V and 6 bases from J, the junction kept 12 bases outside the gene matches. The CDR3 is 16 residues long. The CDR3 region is CASSGRGPGGVDTQYF. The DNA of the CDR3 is TGTGCCAGCAGTGGACGTGGGCCAGGGGGCGTCGATACGCAGTATTTT.

The chain's CDR3 is CASSSQGGYEQYF. The CDR3 coding sequence is TGCGCCAGCAGCTCGCAGGGTGGCTACGAGCAGTACTTC. J is TRBJ2-7 and V is TRBV5-1, with D tentatively TRBD1 (5 bases). This CDR3 comprises 13 residues. The V end was cut by 3 bases, the J end by 3 bases, with 10 bases between. Germline CDR1 reads SGHRS; CDR2 reads YFSETQ.

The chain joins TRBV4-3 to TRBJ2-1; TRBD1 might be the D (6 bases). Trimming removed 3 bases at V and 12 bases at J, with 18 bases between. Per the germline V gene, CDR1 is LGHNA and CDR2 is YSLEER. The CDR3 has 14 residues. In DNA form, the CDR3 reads TGCGCCAGCAGCCACCATGACTGGGGGCTTTGGCAGTTCTTC. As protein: CASSHHDWGLWQFF.

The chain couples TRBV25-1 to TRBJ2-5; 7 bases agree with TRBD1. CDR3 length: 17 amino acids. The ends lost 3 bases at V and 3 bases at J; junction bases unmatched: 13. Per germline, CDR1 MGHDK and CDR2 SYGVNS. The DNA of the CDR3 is TGTGCCAGCAGTGATTCCGGGACAGTATACGTTAAAGAGACCCAGTACTTC. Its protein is CASSDSGTVYVKETQYF.